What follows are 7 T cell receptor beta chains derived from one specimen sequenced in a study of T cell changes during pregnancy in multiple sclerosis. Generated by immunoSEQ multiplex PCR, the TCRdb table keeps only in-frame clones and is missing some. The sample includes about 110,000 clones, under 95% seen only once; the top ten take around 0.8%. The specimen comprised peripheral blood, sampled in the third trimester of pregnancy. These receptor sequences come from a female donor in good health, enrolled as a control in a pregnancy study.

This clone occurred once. The DNA for the CDR3 is TGTGCCAGCAAGCGGACAGCAATGAACACTGAAGCTTTCTTT. Protein product: CASKRTAMNTEAFF. The chain employs TRBV2 and TRBJ1-1; tentatively, D is TRBD1 (6 bases). Between the trimmed V and J ends, which lost 7 bases and 0 bases, there was a span of 12 bases. Germline values: CDR1 SNHLY, CDR2 FYNNEI. The CDR3 loop spans 14 amino acids.

The CDR3 reads CASSLDYRGPYEQYF. DNA for the CDR3: TGTGCCAGCAGCTTGGACTACAGGGGCCCCTACGAGCAGTACTTC. V is TRBV5-4 and J is TRBJ2-7, with TRBD1 matching 7 bases. The V gene's germline CDR1 is SGHNT and CDR2 YYREEE (reference sequence). V shed 0 bases, J shed 2 bases, and the junction held 5 bases outside the gene matches. The length of the CDR3 is 15 residues.

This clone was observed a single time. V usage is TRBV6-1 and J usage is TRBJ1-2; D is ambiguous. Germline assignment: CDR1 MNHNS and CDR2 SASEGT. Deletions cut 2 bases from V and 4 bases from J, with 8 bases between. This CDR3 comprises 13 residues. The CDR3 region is CASSEFSVYGYTF. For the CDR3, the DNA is TGTGCCAGCAGTGAATTCAGCGTCTATGGCTACACCTTC.

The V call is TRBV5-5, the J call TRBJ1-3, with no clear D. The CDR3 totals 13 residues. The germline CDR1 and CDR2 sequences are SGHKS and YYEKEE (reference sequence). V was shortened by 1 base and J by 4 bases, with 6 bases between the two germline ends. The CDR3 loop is CASSLSAGNTIYF. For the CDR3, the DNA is TGTGCCAGCAGCTTGTCAGCGGGAAACACCATATATTTT.

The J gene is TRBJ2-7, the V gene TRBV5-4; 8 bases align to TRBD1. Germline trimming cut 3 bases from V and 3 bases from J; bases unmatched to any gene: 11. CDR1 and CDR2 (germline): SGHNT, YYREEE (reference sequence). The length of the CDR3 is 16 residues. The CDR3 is CASSSKTGAGYYEQYF. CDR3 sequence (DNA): TGTGCCAGCAGCTCTAAGACAGGGGCGGGCTACTACGAGCAGTACTTC.

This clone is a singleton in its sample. The chain's CDR3 is CASSFYFIRGTNYGYTF. DNA for the CDR3: TGTGCCAGCAGTTTCTATTTTATAAGGGGGACTAACTATGGCTACACCTTC. The J gene is TRBJ1-2, the V gene TRBV28, with D maybe TRBD1 (6 bases). The V end lost 3 bases, the J end lost 0 bases, and 17 bases lay between the germline ends. Per germline, CDR1 MDHEN and CDR2 SYDVKM. CDR3 size: 17 residues.

In DNA form, the CDR3 reads TGTGCCAGCAGCAACCCTGCGGCAGGATTGACTATTTCTGGAAACACCATATATTTT. It encodes CASSNPAAGLTISGNTIYF. V gene TRBV5-8 combines with J gene TRBJ1-3; D is unresolved. V shed 4 bases and J shed 1 base, with 24 bases lying between them. Germline CDR1 SGHTS, CDR2 YDEGEE. The CDR3 length is 19 residues.